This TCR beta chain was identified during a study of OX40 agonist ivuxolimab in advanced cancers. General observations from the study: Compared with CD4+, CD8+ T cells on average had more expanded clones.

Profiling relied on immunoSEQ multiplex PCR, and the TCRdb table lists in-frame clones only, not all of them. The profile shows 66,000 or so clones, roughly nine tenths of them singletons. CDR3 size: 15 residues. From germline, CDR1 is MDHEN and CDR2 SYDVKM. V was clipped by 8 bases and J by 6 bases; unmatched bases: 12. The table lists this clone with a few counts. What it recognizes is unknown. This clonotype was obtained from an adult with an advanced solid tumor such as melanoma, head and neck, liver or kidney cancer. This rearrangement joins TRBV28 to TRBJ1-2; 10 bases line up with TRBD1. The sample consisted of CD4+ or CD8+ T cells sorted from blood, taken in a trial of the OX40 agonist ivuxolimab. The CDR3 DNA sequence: TGTGCCAGCCACGATCCTCGACAGGGGGCACATGGCTACACCTTC. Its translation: CASHDPRQGAHGYTF.